The 6 T cell receptor beta chains given below trace back to one sample, sequenced in a study of shared T cell receptors in the human thymus. This table comes from immunoSEQ multiplex PCR, and its TCRdb copy is limited to in-frame clones, with some not included. Of around 340,000 clones in the sample, approximately 95% were seen once. The material sequenced was thymocytes. Every receptor here comes from a human donor.

The chain couples TRBV14 to TRBJ1-1, with D possibly being TRBD1 (6 bases). V lost 3 bases and J lost 6, with 14 bases in between. The CDR3 length is 14 residues. Looked up from germline, CDR1 is SGHDN and CDR2 is FVKESK. The CDR3 loop is CASSHAQGIAEAFF. CDR3 DNA sequence: TGTGCCAGCAGCCACGCCCAGGGGATCGCTGAAGCTTTCTTT.

This clone was counted a single time. The chain is built from TRBV27 and TRBJ1-5; D not resolved. There are 13 residues in the CDR3. V lost 4 bases to trimming and J lost 6 bases, with 10 bases between them. Germline-derived CDR1 and CDR2 are MNHEY and SMNVEV (reference sequence). The CDR3 DNA follows: TGTGCCAGCAGTTCCCGGGTTGGTCAGCCCCAGCATTTT. Encoded protein: CASSSRVGQPQHF.

This sequence joins TRBV9 and TRBJ1-5; TRBD1 might be the D (6 bases). V was trimmed by 3 bases and J by 0 bases, leaving 10 bases between them. The germline V gene has CDR1 SGDLS and CDR2 YYNGEE. The CDR3 contains 15 residues. CDR3 in amino acids: CASSADSYSNQPQHF. CDR3 coding DNA: TGTGCCAGCAGCGCGGACAGCTATAGCAATCAGCCCCAGCATTTT.

This chain connects TRBV15 to TRBJ2-1; no clear D. Germline V CDR1 and CDR2: LNHNV, YYDKDF (reference sequence). The CDR3 is made up of 14 amino acids. Deletions cut 1 base from V and 8 bases from J, with 12 bases between. CDR3 DNA: TGTGCCACCAGCAGAGGTCGCTTGGAACATGAGCAGTTCTTC. This translates into CATSRGRLEHEQFF.

V is TRBV2 and J is TRBJ2-4, with 7 bases identical to TRBD1. The junction had 4 bases not matched to a gene; V was cut back by 6 bases and J by 2 bases. The length of the CDR3 is 14 residues. Germline CDR1 SNHLY, CDR2 FYNNEI. Written as DNA, the CDR3 is TGTGCCAGCAGCCTGACAGGGCCCAAAAACATTCAGTACTTC. This codes for CASSLTGPKNIQYF.

Turning to this clone: This same CDR3 is encoded by further DNA sequences in the sample. The chain has TRBV18 and TRBJ2-3; no clear D gene. The CDR3 spans 13 residues. V was cut by 0 bases and J by 0 bases, with 1 base left in between. CDR1 is KGHSH, CDR2 LQKENI, per germline. This CDR3 reads CASSPPSTDTQYF. CDR3 nucleotide sequence: TGTGCCAGCTCACCACCAAGCACAGATACGCAGTATTTT.